This T cell receptor beta chain was identified in a study of glioma-infiltrating T cells. In its sample, this clonotype was seen many times. The antigen is unknown. Broader study findings: Very few CDR3 sequences were shared between tissue and blood. Gliomas, especially low-grade, showed above-expected tissue-blood divergence; non-neoplastic patients showed below.

TCR alpha and beta CDR3 regions were amplified from RNA using iRepertoire nested multiplex PCR. Input was roughly 100-450 ng of tissue mRNA or PBMC total RNA. MiXCR, run by TCRdb on the multiplex PCR reads, gives a single entry per CDR3 protein. The repertoire consists of 90,000 to 100,000 distinct CDR3 sequences, with roughly 37% occurring once and the leading ten covering 35% to 45%. Germline V CDR1 and CDR2: SGHAT, FQNNGV. Trimming stripped 5 bases from V and 5 bases from J, with 9 bases between. The CDR3 sequence is 12 residues long. The TCR originated in a human donor with low-grade glioma or glioblastoma, undergoing nonglioma brain surgery, or in good health (not recorded which). The source material was glioma tissue, nonneoplastic brain tissue, or PBMCs (not recorded which). The chain uses TRBV11-2 and TRBJ2-5; D uncertain. The DNA for the CDR3 is TGTGCCAGCAGCCCTCTCCGGGAGACCCAGTACTTC. Amino acids: CASSPLRETQYF.